This T cell receptor beta chain was identified during a study of cytomegalovirus exposure and HLA in healthy donors. J lost 3 bases, V lost 4 bases, and 13 bases had no gene match. The CDR3 totals 17 residues. Germline V gene sequence: CDR1 SGHDT, CDR2 YYEEEE. This PCR relied on a set of 60 Vbeta primers and 13 Jbeta primers. Methods used by the authors: Tens of millions of unique TCR beta chains, around 11 million of them shared, were counted by a later analysis. The repertoire was sequenced with immunoSEQ multiplex PCR; TCRdb's copy has only in-frame clones and lacks some. V, J and clone size are taken as reported in that table, and D and trimming were inferred from the DNA itself. The table has around 150,000 clones, over 80% seen once. Donors likely had unrecorded immune exposures despite being nominally healthy when sampled.

The source material was PBMCs. This clonotype originated in a young woman in good health and CMV-seronegative. The chain has TRBV5-6 and TRBJ2-7; TRBD1 agrees at 10 bases. CDR3 DNA: TGTGCCAGCAGCCAATACATCTCGGGACAGGGGAACTACGAGCAGTACTTC. Its translation is CASSQYISGQGNYEQYF.